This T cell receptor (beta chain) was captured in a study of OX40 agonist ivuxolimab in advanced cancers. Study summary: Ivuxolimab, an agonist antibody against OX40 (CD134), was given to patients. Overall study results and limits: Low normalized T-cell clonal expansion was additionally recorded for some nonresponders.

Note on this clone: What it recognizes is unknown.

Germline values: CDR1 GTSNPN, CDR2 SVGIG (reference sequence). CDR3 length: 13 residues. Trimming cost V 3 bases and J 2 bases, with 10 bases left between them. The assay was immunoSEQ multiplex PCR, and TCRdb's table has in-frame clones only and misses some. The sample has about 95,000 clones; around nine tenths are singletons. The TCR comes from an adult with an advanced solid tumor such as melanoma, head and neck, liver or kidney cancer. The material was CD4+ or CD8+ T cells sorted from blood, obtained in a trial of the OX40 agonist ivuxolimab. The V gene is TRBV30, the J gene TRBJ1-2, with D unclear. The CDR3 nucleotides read TGTGCCTGGAGAGGAGGCGTAAACTATGGCTACACCTTC. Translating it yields CAWRGGVNYGYTF. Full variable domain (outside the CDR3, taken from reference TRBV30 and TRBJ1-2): SQTIHQWPATLVQPVGSPLSLECTVEGTSNPNLYWYRQAAGRGLQLLFYSVGIGQISSEVPQNLSASRPQDRQFILSSKKLLLSDSGFYLCAWRGGVNYGYTFGSGTRLTVV.